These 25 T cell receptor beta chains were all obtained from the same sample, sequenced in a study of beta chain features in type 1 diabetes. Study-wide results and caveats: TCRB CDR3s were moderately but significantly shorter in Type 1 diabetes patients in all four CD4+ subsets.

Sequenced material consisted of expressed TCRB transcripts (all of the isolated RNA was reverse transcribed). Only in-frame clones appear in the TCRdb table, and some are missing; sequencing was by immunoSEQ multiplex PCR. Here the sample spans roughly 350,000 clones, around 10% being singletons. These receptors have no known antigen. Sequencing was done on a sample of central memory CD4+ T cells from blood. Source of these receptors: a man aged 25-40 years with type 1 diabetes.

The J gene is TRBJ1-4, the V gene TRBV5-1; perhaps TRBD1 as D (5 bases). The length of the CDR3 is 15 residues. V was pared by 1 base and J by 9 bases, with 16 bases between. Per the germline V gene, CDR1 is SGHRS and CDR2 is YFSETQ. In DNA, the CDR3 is TGCGCCAGCAGCTTGTCCCCAGGGTCTGAAAAAAAACTGTTTTTT. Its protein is CASSLSPGSEKKLFF. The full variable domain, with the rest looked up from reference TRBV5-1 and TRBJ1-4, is KAGVTQTPRYLIKTRGQQVTLSCSPISGHRSVSWYQQTPGQGLQFLFEYFSETQRNKGNFPGRFSGRQFSNSRSEMNVSTLELGDSALYLCASSLSPGSEKKLFFGSGTQLSVL.

CDR3 DNA: TGTGCCAGCAGCTTAGCGTTGATAACCGGGGAGCTGTTTTTT. Its translation is CASSLALITGELFF. The chain has TRBV7-8 and TRBJ2-2; D unclear. CDR1 and CDR2 from the germline V gene are SGHVS and FQNEAQ. This CDR3 is 14 amino acids long. V was pared by 0 bases and J by 5 bases, with 7 bases between.

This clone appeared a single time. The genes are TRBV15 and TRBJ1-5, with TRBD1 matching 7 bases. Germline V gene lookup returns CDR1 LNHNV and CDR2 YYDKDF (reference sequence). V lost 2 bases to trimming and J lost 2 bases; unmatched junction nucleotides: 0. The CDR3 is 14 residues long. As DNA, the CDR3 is TGTGCCACCAGCAGAACAGGGGGCAATCAGCCCCAGCATTTT. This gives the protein CATSRTGGNQPQHF.

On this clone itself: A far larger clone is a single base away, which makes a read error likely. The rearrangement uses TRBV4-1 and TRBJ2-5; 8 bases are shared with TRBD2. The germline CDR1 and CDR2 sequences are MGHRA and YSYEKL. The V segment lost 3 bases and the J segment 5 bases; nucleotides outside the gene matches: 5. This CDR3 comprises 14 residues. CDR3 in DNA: TGCGCCAGCAGCCATTACGGGAGGGGGGAGACCCAGTACTTC. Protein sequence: CASSHYGRGETQYF.

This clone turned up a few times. The CDR3 sequence: CASSLNRGYTGELFF. CDR3 sequence (DNA): TGTGCCAGCAGCTTGAACAGGGGCTACACCGGGGAGCTGTTTTTT. V gene TRBV5-6 combines with J gene TRBJ2-2; 7 positions agree with TRBD1. The germline gives CDR1 SGHDT, CDR2 YYEEEE. V shed 1 base, J shed 3 bases, and the junction held 3 bases outside the gene matches. This CDR3 region has 15 residues.

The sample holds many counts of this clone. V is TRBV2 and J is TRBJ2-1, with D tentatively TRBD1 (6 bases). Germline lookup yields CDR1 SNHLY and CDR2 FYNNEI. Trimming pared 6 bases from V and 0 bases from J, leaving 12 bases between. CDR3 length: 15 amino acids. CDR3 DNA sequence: TGTGCCAGCAGCCCTTTACAGGGCTCCTACAATGAGCAGTTCTTC. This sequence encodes CASSPLQGSYNEQFF. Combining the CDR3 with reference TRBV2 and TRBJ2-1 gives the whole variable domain EPEVTQTPSHQVTQMGQEVILRCVPISNHLYFYWYRQILGQKVEFLVSFYNNEISEKSEIFDDQFSVERPDGSNFTLKIRSTKLEDSAMYFCASSPLQGSYNEQFFGPGTRLTVL.

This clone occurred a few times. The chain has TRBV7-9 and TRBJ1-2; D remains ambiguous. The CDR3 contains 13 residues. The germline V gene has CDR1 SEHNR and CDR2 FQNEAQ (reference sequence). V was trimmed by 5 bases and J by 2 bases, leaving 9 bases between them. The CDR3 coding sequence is TGTGCCAGCAGCCTAGGCGGCAACTATGGCTACACCTTC. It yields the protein CASSLGGNYGYTF.

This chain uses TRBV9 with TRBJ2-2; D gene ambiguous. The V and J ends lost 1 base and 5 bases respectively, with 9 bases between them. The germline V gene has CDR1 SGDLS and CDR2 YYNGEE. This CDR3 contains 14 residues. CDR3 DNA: TGTGCCAGCAGCGTACCGGGTAGAACCGGGGAGCTGTTTTTT. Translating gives CASSVPGRTGELFF.

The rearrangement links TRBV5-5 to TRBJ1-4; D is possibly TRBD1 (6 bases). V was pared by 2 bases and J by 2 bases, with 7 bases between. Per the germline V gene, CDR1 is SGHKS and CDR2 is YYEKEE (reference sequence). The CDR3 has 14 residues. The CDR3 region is CASSFTGTNEKLFF. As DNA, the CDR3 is TGTGCCAGCAGCTTCACAGGGACTAATGAAAAACTGTTTTTT. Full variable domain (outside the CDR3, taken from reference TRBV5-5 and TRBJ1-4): DAGVTQSPTHLIKTRGQQVTLRCSPISGHKSVSWYQQVLGQGPQFIFQYYEKEERGRGNFPDRFSARQFPNYSSELNVNALLLGDSALYLCASSFTGTNEKLFFGSGTQLSVL.

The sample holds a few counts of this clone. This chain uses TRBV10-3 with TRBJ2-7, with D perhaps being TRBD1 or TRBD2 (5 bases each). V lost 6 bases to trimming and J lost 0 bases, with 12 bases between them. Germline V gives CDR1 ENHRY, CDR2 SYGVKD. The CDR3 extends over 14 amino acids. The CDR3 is CAIRFREHSYEQYF. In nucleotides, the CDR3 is TGTGCCATCAGATTCAGGGAGCACTCCTACGAGCAGTACTTC.

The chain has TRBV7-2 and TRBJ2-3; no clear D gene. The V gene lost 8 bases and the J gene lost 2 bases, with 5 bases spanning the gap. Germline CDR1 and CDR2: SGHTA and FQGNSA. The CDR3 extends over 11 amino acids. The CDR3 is CASGHTDTQYF. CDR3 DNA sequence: TGTGCCAGCGGCCACACAGATACGCAGTATTTT. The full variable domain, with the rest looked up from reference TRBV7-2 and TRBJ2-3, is GAGVSQSPSNKVTEKGKDVELRCDPISGHTALYWYRQSLGQGLEFLIYFQGNSAPDKSGLPSDRFSAERTGGSVSTLTIQRTQQEDSAVYLCASGHTDTQYFGPGTRLTVL.

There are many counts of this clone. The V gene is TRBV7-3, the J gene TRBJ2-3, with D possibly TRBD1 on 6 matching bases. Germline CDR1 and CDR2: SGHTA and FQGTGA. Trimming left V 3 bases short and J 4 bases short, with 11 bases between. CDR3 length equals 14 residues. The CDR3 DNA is TGTGCCAGCAGCTTCCAGGGGCCGTCAGATACGCAGTATTTT. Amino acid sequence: CASSFQGPSDTQYF.

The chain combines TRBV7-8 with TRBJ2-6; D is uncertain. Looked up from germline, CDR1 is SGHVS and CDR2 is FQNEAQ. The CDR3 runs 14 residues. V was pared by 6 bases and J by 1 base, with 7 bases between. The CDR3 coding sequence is TGTGCCAGCAGGCAGAGTTCTGGGGCCAACGTCCTGACTTTC. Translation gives CASRQSSGANVLTF.

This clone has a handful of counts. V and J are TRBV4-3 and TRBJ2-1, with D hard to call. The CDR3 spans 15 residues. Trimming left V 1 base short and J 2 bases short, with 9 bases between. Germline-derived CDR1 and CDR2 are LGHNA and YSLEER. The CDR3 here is CASSQGDGTYNEQFF. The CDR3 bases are TGCGCCAGCAGCCAAGGAGACGGTACCTACAATGAGCAGTTCTTC.

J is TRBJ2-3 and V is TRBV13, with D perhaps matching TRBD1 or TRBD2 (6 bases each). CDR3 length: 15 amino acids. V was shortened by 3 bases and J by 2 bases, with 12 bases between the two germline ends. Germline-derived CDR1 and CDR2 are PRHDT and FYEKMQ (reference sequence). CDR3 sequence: CASSFGGGHTDTQYF. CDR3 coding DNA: TGTGCCAGCAGCTTTGGAGGGGGTCACACAGATACGCAGTATTTT.

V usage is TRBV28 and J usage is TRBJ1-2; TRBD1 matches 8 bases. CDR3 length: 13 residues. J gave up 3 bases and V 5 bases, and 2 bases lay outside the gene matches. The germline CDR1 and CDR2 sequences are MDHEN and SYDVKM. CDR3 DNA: TGTGCCAGCAGTGCAGGGGGCTACTATGGCTACACCTTC. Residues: CASSAGGYYGYTF.

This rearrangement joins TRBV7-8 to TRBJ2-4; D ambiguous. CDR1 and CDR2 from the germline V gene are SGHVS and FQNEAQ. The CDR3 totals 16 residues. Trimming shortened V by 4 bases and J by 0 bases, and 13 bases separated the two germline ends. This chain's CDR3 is CASSSGRVLAKNIQYF. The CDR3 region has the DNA TGTGCCAGCAGCTCCGGACGAGTGCTAGCCAAAAACATTCAGTACTTC. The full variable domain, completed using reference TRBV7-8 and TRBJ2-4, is GAGVSQSPRYKVAKRGQDVALRCDPISGHVSLFWYQQALGQGPEFLTYFQNEAQLDKSGLPSDRFFAERPEGSVSTLKIQRTQQEDSAVYLCASSSGRVLAKNIQYFGAGTRLSVL.

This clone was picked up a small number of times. As DNA, the CDR3 is TGCGCCAGCAGCCAACTGGGACTAGCGGCCCCCCAGTACTTC. Amino acid sequence: CASSQLGLAAPQYF. The chain joins TRBV4-1 to TRBJ2-7, with 11 bases identical to TRBD2. V shed 2 bases, J shed 10 bases, and the junction held 7 bases outside the gene matches. Germline V lookup: CDR1 MGHRA, CDR2 YSYEKL. The CDR3 contains 14 residues.

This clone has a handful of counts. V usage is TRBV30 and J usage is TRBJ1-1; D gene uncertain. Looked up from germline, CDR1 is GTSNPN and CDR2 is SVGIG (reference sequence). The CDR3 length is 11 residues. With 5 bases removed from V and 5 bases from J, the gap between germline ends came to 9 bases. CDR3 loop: CAWARRTEAFF. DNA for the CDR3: TGTGCCTGGGCGAGGAGGACTGAAGCTTTCTTT. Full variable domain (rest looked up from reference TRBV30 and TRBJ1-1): SQTIHQWPATLVQPVGSPLSLECTVEGTSNPNLYWYRQAAGRGLQLLFYSVGIGQISSEVPQNLSASRPQDRQFILSSKKLLLSDSGFYLCAWARRTEAFFGQGTRLTVV.

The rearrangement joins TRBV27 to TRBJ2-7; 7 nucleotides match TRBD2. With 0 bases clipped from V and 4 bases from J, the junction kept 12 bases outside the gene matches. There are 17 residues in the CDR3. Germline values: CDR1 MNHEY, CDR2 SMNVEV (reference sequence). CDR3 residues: CASSLSTLGGRIYEQYF. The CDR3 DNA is TGTGCCAGCAGTTTATCGACCCTGGGGGGGAGAATTTACGAGCAGTACTTC.

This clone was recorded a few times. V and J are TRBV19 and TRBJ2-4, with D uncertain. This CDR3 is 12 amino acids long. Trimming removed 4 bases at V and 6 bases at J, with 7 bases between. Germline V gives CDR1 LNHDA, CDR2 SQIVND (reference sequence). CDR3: CASSTRGNIQYF. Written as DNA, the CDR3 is TGTGCCAGTAGTACACGTGGAAACATTCAGTACTTC.

CDR3 loop: CASSLRGTSGTNEQFF. In DNA, the CDR3 is TGTGCCAGCAGCTTAAGAGGGACTAGCGGGACCAATGAGCAGTTCTTC. The chain uses TRBV7-9 and TRBJ2-1; 13 nucleotides match TRBD2. CDR1 is SEHNR and CDR2 is FQNEAQ in the germline V gene (reference sequence). The CDR3 runs 16 residues. V lost 2 bases, J lost 6 bases, and 4 bases stayed unmatched.

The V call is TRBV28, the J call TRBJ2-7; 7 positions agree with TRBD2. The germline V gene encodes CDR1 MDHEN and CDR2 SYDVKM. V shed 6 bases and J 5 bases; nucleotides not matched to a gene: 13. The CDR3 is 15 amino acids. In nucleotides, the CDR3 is TGTGCCAGCAGCCATCAGCGGGGAGGGGCCAACGAGCAGTACTTC. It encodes CASSHQRGGANEQYF. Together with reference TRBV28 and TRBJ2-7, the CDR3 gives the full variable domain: DVKVTQSSRYLVKRTGEKVFLECVQDMDHENMFWYRQDPGLGLRLIYFSYDVKMKEKGDIPEGYSVSREKKERFSLILESASTNQTSMYLCASSHQRGGANEQYFGPGTRLTVT.

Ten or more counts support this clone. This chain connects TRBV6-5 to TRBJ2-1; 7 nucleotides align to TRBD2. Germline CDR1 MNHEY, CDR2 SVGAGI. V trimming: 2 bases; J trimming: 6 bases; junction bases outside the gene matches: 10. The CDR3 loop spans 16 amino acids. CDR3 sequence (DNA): TGTGCCAGCAGTTACCGGGGACTACCTCTGGGCAATGAGCAGTTCTTC. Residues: CASSYRGLPLGNEQFF.

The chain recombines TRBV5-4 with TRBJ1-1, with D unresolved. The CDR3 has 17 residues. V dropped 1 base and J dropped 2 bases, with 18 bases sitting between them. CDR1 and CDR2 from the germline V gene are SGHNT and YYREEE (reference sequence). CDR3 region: CASSLSTREILNTEAFF. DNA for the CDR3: TGTGCCAGCAGCTTGTCGACCCGGGAAATTTTAAACACTGAAGCTTTCTTT.